These T cell receptor beta chains were read from a single sample in a study of blood T cell repertoires in COVID-19. Generated by immunoSEQ multiplex PCR, the TCRdb table keeps only in-frame clones and is missing some. This table holds 140,000 or so clones, 85% to 90% found once. Sequencing was carried out using peripheral blood. These receptors all stem from a woman aged 80 or over with acute or convalescent COVID-19. Each CDR3 is given with its conserved first and last residue. A D gene is named only where the DNA matches it firmly. Where a row states a size, it is once, few, many or the class of an expanded clone; other rows omit it.

len	d_gene	v_gene	j_gene	abundance	CDR3aa	CDR3nt
13	NA	TRBV11-1	TRBJ2-3	NA	CASSSVRQGTQYF	TGTGCCAGCAGCTCAGTAAGACAAGGTACGCAGTATTTT
14	TRBD1	TRBV7-2	TRBJ2-7	NA	CASSLTGQGNEQYF	TGTGCCAGCAGCTTAACCGGACAGGGTAACGAGCAGTACTTC
13	NA	TRBV10-3	TRBJ2-3	NA	CAIRQKEADTQYF	TGTGCCATCAGACAGAAAGAAGCAGATACGCAGTATTTT
17	TRBD1	TRBV5-1	TRBJ1-4	NA	CASSLVPRQGVGEKLFF	TGCGCCAGCAGCTTGGTTCCTCGACAGGGGGTAGGGGAAAAACTGTTTTTT
15	TRBD1	TRBV5-1	TRBJ2-3	NA	CASSLGTGGTDTQYF	TGCGCCAGCAGCTTGGGGACAGGAGGAACAGATACGCAGTATTTT
15	NA	TRBV29-1	TRBJ2-1	NA	CSVSSAASSYNEQFF	TGCAGCGTTTCATCAGCGGCCAGCTCCTACAATGAGCAGTTCTTC
15	TRBD2	TRBV3-1/TRBV3-2	TRBJ2-1	NA	CASSPSGGAYNEQFF	TGTGCCAGCAGCCCCAGCGGGGGGGCCTACAATGAGCAGTTCTTC
17	TRBD1	TRBV6-2/TRBV6-3	TRBJ1-1	NA	CASSYPPGQGARTEAFF	TGTGCCAGCAGTTACCCCCCGGGACAGGGGGCGCGGACTGAAGCTTTCTTT
12	NA	TRBV30	TRBJ1-1	NA	CAWTGANTEAFF	TGTGCCTGGACAGGGGCGAACACTGAAGCTTTCTTT
18	TRBD2	TRBV7-9	TRBJ2-7	NA	CASSSSSLAGGKNYEQYF	TGTGCCAGCAGCTCTTCTAGTCTAGCGGGGGGTAAAAACTACGAGCAGTACTTC
13	TRBD1	TRBV18	TRBJ1-1	NA	CASSGDRMTEAFF	TGTGCCAGCTCAGGGGACAGAATGACTGAAGCTTTCTTT
13	NA	TRBV10-3	TRBJ1-2	once	CAIRTDMNYGYTF	TGTGCCATTAGGACAGATATGAACTATGGCTACACCTTC
14	NA	TRBV18	TRBJ2-2	NA	CASSPKQASGELFF	TGTGCCAGCTCACCAAAACAGGCCTCCGGGGAGCTGTTTTTT
15	NA	TRBV7-9	TRBJ2-1	NA	CASSRAGYSYNEQFF	TGTGCCAGCAGCCGGGCAGGGTACTCCTACAATGAGCAGTTCTTC
14	NA	TRBV5-1	TRBJ2-2	NA	CASSLATDTGELFF	TGCGCCAGCAGCTTGGCCACAGACACCGGGGAGCTGTTTTTT
13	NA	TRBV7-9	TRBJ1-1	NA	CASSFEANTEAFF	TGTGCCAGCAGCTTCGAAGCGAACACTGAAGCTTTCTTT
15	NA	TRBV25-1	TRBJ1-6	NA	CASSDLRGYNSPLHF	TGTGCCAGCAGTGACCTCAGGGGCTATAATTCACCCCTCCACTTT
17	NA	TRBV3-1/TRBV3-2	TRBJ2-2	once	CASTSDSWDFNTGELFF	TGTGCCAGCACTTCCGACAGTTGGGATTTTAACACCGGGGAGCTGTTTTTT
14	TRBD1	TRBV5-4	TRBJ1-2	NA	CASSLARQGNGYTF	TGTGCCAGCAGCTTGGCCCGACAGGGGAATGGCTACACCTTC
13	TRBD1	TRBV6-2/TRBV6-3	TRBJ2-7	NA	CASSFSGGAEQYF	TGTGCCAGCAGTTTTTCAGGGGGCGCCGAGCAGTACTTC
14	TRBD1	TRBV6-2/TRBV6-3	TRBJ1-3	few	CASSPGGSGNTIYF	TGTGCCAGCAGTCCAGGGGGCTCTGGAAACACCATATATTTT
13	NA	TRBV19	TRBJ2-5	NA	CASSKGGQETQYF	TGTGCCAGTAGTAAGGGAGGCCAAGAGACCCAGTACTTC
18	TRBD1	TRBV19	TRBJ2-6	NA	CASSPGTGSNTGANVLTF	TGTGCCAGTAGTCCCGGGACAGGGAGTAACACTGGGGCCAACGTCCTGACTTTC
16	NA	TRBV24-1	TRBJ2-1	NA	CATSEAASSSYNEQFF	TGTGCCACCAGTGAGGCTGCTAGCTCCTCCTACAATGAGCAGTTCTTC
17	NA	TRBV21-1	TRBJ1-5	NA	CASSTRTGKEDNQPQHF	TGTGCCAGCAGCACGAGGACAGGGAAGGAGGACAATCAGCCCCAGCATTTT
15	TRBD1	TRBV2	TRBJ1-4	NA	CASSGDRGPNEKLFF	TGTGCCAGCAGTGGGGACAGGGGCCCTAATGAAAAACTGTTTTTT
14	NA	TRBV18	TRBJ1-2	NA	CASSPFDQDYGYTF	TGTGCCAGCTCACCATTCGACCAGGACTATGGCTACACCTTC
17	TRBD1	TRBV7-2	TRBJ2-2	NA	CASSLVPGQGRSGELFF	TGTGCCAGCAGCTTAGTACCGGGACAGGGTAGATCCGGGGAGCTGTTTTTT
15	TRBD1	TRBV6-5	TRBJ1-5	NA	CASSYSGTGDQPQHF	TGTGCCAGCAGTTACTCCGGGACAGGGGATCAGCCCCAGCATTTT
17	TRBD2	TRBV7-6	TRBJ2-1	NA	CASSLVGAGGLWNEQFF	TGTGCCAGCAGCTTAGTCGGTGCGGGGGGGCTTTGGAATGAGCAGTTCTTC
18	TRBD2	TRBV27	TRBJ2-1	NA	CASSLSLAGGPRGREQFF	TGTGCCAGCAGTTTATCCCTAGCGGGGGGCCCCCGAGGGCGTGAGCAGTTCTTC
17	NA	TRBV30	TRBJ1-1	NA	CAWSVREGSRRRGEAFF	TGTGCCTGGAGTGTACGAGAGGGATCCAGGCGGCGAGGAGAAGCTTTCTTT
14	NA	TRBV5-4	TRBJ1-3	NA	CASTDTSSGNTIYF	TGTGCCAGCACCGACACCAGCTCTGGAAACACCATATATTTT
14	NA	TRBV11-2	TRBJ1-1	NA	CASSLTVPSLEAFF	TGTGCCAGCAGTTTGACAGTTCCGAGTCTAGAAGCTTTCTTT
14	TRBD2	TRBV9	TRBJ2-3	NA	CASSVYGGVDTQYF	TGTGCCAGCAGCGTCTACGGGGGGGTGGATACGCAGTATTTT
15	NA	TRBV19	TRBJ1-2	NA	CASSMGRGVDYGYTF	TGTGCCAGTAGTATGGGGAGGGGGGTCGACTATGGCTACACCTTC
13	NA	TRBV24-1	TRBJ1-3	NA	CATSDFGGNTIYF	TGTGCCACCAGTGATTTCGGTGGAAACACCATATATTTT
15	TRBD1	TRBV6-1	TRBJ1-4	NA	CASSDWTGDNEKLFF	TGTGCCAGCAGTGATTGGACAGGGGATAATGAAAAACTGTTTTTT
13	NA	TRBV19	TRBJ1-6	NA	CASSNREISPLHF	TGTGCCAGTAGTAATCGGGAAATTTCACCCCTCCACTTT
13	NA	TRBV6-2/TRBV6-3	TRBJ1-2	once	CASSYSGAYGYTF	TGTGCCAGCAGTTACTCGGGAGCCTATGGCTACACCTTC
14	NA	TRBV3-1/TRBV3-2	TRBJ2-5	NA	CASSTQGIQETQYF	TGTGCCAGCAGCACACAGGGTATCCAAGAGACCCAGTACTTC
13	NA	TRBV29-1	TRBJ2-3	NA	CSVETASTDTQYF	TGCAGCGTTGAAACTGCTAGCACAGATACGCAGTATTTT
15	TRBD2	TRBV29-1	TRBJ2-3	NA	CSVRGTSGSRDTQYF	TGCAGCGTGCGGGGGACTAGCGGAAGTAGAGATACGCAGTATTTT
16	TRBD1	TRBV3-1/TRBV3-2	TRBJ1-6	NA	CASSLTTGQGRPPLHF	TGTGCCAGCAGCCTTACGACGGGACAGGGAAGGCCACCCCTCCACTTT